Each of the 10 T cell receptor beta chains below was sequenced from the same sample in a study of blood T cell repertoires in COVID-19. The data were produced by immunoSEQ multiplex PCR, yet TCRdb's version contains in-frame clones alone and is incomplete. The sample includes some 190,000 clones, around 82% seen only once; the top ten take less than 20%. The sequenced material came from PBMCs or T cells enriched from blood (not recorded which). The receptors here all came from a woman in her forties or fifties with acute COVID-19.

This clone appeared a few times. V is TRBV30 and J is TRBJ1-5; TRBD1 matches at 8 bases. The CDR3 extends over 15 amino acids. V trimming: 2 bases; J trimming: 5 bases; junction bases outside the gene matches: 8. The germline CDR1 and CDR2 sequences are GTSNPN and SVGIG (reference sequence). This CDR3 is CAWSRTGTGDQPQHF. CDR3 sequence (DNA): TGTGCCTGGAGTCGGACCGGGACAGGCGATCAGCCCCAGCATTTT.

The chain joins TRBV12-1 to TRBJ2-7; TRBD2, as called in the table, went unchecked against the DNA. TRBV12-1 is deemed a pseudogene. The CDR3 covers 12 residues. CDR3 sequence (DNA): TGTGCCAGCAGCTCTTATCCCTACGAGCAGTACGTC. Translating it yields CASSSYPYEQYV.

The chain couples TRBV12-3 or TRBV12-4 to TRBJ1-4; D unclear. The V gene lost 5 bases and the J gene lost 6 bases, with 7 bases spanning the gap. The CDR3 runs 12 residues. The CDR3 region is CASSGLDEKLFF. CDR3 nucleotide sequence: TGTGCCAGCAGTGGGCTCGATGAAAAACTGTTTTTT.

V gene TRBV5-1 combines with J gene TRBJ1-4; TRBD1 agrees at 7 bases. Germline-derived CDR1 and CDR2 are SGHRS and YFSETQ. J lost 8 bases, V lost 4 bases, and 14 bases had no gene match. The CDR3 totals 16 residues. Written as DNA, the CDR3 is TGCGCCAGCAGCGAACGACAGGGAAGTACGGGCGAAAAACTGTTTTTT. Protein sequence: CASSERQGSTGEKLFF. The full variable domain, rest sourced from reference TRBV5-1 and TRBJ1-4, is KAGVTQTPRYLIKTRGQQVTLSCSPISGHRSVSWYQQTPGQGLQFLFEYFSETQRNKGNFPGRFSGRQFSNSRSEMNVSTLELGDSALYLCASSERQGSTGEKLFFGSGTQLSVL.

The chain joins TRBV5-1 to TRBJ2-2, with 9 bases identical to TRBD2. The CDR3 has 16 amino acids. With 2 bases clipped from V and 4 bases from J, the junction kept 6 bases outside the gene matches. Germline assignment: CDR1 SGHRS and CDR2 YFSETQ. The CDR3 nucleotides read TGCGCCAGCAGCTTAAGTAGCGGGGGAGTCACCGGGGAGCTGTTTTTT. Translation gives CASSLSSGGVTGELFF.

This clone came up a few times. The CDR3 DNA is TGTGCCAGTAGTGGTCGGACAGGGTTTTATGAAAAACTGTTTTTT. Protein product: CASSGRTGFYEKLFF. This chain joins TRBV19 and TRBJ1-4, with TRBD1 identical over 8 bases. Germline V CDR1 and CDR2: LNHDA, SQIVND (reference sequence). The V segment lost 5 bases and the J segment 6 bases; nucleotides outside the gene matches: 8. The CDR3 covers 15 residues.

The V and J genes are TRBV5-6 and TRBJ2-3; 9 bases fit TRBD1. The germline V gene encodes CDR1 SGHDT and CDR2 YYEEEE. The CDR3 is made up of 16 amino acids. The trim removed 0 bases at V and 7 bases at J, leaving 9 bases unmatched. The CDR3 DNA follows: TGTGCCAGCAGCTTGGAAAATGGACAGGGGTGGAATACGCAGTATTTT. Translation: CASSLENGQGWNTQYF.

The chain carries TRBV5-5 and TRBJ2-3, with unresolved D. Per germline, CDR1 SGHKS and CDR2 YYEKEE (reference sequence). There are 14 residues in the CDR3. The V gene lost 0 bases and the J gene lost 0 bases, with 5 bases spanning the gap. The CDR3: CASSLVKSTDTQYF. In nucleotides, the CDR3 is TGTGCCAGCAGCTTGGTAAAAAGCACAGATACGCAGTATTTT.

The chain is built from TRBV19 and TRBJ2-1; weak D call: TRBD1 (6 bases). The V gene lost 0 bases and the J gene lost 9 bases, with 15 bases spanning the gap. This CDR3 spans 15 amino acids. Germline V gene data show CDR1 as LNHDA and CDR2 as SQIVND (reference sequence). Here the CDR3 reads CASSIDLAGELEQFF. As DNA, the CDR3 is TGTGCCAGTAGTATAGATTTGGCAGGGGAGCTTGAGCAGTTCTTC.

J is TRBJ2-3 and V is TRBV18; 10 bases match TRBD2. The V gene end was trimmed by 2 bases and the J gene end by 0 bases; junction bases not matched to a gene: 2. There are 16 residues in the CDR3. Looked up from germline, CDR1 is KGHSH and CDR2 is LQKENI. CDR3 sequence reads: CASSPKLAGSTDTQYF. DNA for the CDR3: TGTGCCAGCTCACCAAAACTAGCGGGGAGCACAGATACGCAGTATTTT.